Only a few counts were recorded for the clone carrying this T cell receptor (beta chain). The antigen is not known. A read error may account for a junction end that differs from germline. Germline loops: CDR1 MGHRA, CDR2 YSYEKL. The CDR3 sequence is 15 residues long. The data are from a study of T cell repertoires in cytomegalovirus infection. As for the study in general: Indicated by public TCR beta signatures were CMV infection and matching HLA type. Findings of the study overall: The ex vivo response showed dominance by HLA-C-restricted CMV-specific TCR beta clonotypes.

TCRdb analysed the reads with MiXCR anew, one entry per CDR3 protein. This table holds some 900,000 distinct CDR3 sequences, about 31% found once. This sequence joins TRBV4-1 and TRBJ2-5, with 7 bases that match TRBD1. This clonotype was obtained from a human donor in good health (CMV status not recorded). Some clones in this sample may be carry-over from other donors' samples. Sequenced material: cultured CD8+ T cells from PBMCs, taken from culture after CMV antigen stimulation. The CDR3 sequence: CASSHPTGDQETQYF. The DNA for the CDR3 is TGCGCCAGCAGCCATCCAACAGGGGACCAGGAGACCCAGTACTTC.